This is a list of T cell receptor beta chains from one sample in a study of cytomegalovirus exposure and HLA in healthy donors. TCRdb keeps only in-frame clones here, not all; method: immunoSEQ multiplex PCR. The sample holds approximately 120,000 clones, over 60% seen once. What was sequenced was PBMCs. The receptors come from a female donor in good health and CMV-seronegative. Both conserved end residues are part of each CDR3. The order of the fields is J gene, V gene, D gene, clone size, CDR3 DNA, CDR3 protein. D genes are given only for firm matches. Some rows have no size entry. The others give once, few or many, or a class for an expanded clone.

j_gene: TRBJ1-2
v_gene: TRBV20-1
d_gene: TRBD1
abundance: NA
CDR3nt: TGCAGTGTTGGACAGGCGGGTGGCTACACCTTC
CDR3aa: CSVGQAGGYTF

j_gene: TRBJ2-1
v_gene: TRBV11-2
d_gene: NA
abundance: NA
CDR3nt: TGTGCCAGCAGCTTCCGACGCCAGGGGAATGAGCAGTTCTTC
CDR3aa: CASSFRRQGNEQFF

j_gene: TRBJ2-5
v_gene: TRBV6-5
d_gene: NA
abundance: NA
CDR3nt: TGTGCCAGCAGTCCCCAGGAGACCCAGTACTTC
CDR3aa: CASSPQETQYF

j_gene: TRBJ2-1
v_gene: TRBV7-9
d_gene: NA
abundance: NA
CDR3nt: TGTGCCGGCAGCCCGGGGACTGCATACAATGAGCAGTTCTTC
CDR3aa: CAGSPGTAYNEQFF

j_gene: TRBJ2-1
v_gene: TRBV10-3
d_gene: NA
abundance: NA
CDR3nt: TGTGCCATCAGTGAGTCGGCCGGGCCCTCGGGGAATGAGCAGTTCTTC
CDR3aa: CAISESAGPSGNEQFF

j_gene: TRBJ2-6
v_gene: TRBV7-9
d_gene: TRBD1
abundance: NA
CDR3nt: TGTGCCAGCACCCTAAAAAGGACAGGGGCTACTGGGGCCAACGTCCTGACTTTC
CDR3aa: CASTLKRTGATGANVLTF

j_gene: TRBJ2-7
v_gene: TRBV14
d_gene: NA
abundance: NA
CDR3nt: TGTGCCAGCAGCAATACCTACGAGCAGTACTTC
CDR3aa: CASSNTYEQYF

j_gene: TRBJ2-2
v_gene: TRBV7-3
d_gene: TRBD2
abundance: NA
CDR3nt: TGTGCCAGCAGCTTATCTCCGGGGGGGGTATCATCCGGGGAGCTGTTTTTT
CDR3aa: CASSLSPGGVSSGELFF

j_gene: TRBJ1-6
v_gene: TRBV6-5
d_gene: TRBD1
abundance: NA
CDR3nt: TGTGCCAGCAGTTACTCTTACAGGGGCGGTAATTCACCCCTCCACTTT
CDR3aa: CASSYSYRGGNSPLHF

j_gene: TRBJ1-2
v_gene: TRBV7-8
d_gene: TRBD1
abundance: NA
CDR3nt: TGTGCCAGCAGCCAAGGACAGGGGGGATTTATCAATGGCTACACCTTC
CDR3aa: CASSQGQGGFINGYTF

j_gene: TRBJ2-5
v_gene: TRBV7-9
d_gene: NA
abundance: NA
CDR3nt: TGTGCCAGCAGCTTAAGGGGCGCGGGGCAAGAGACCCAGTACTTC
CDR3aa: CASSLRGAGQETQYF

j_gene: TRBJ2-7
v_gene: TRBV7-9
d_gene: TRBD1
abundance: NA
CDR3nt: TGTGCCAGCAGCTTGGGACAGGACTACTACGAGCAGTACTTC
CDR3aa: CASSLGQDYYEQYF

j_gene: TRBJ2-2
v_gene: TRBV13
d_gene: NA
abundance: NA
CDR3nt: TGTGCCAGCATCCAGGGGACGGGGAACACCGGGGAGCTGTTTTTT
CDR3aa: CASIQGTGNTGELFF

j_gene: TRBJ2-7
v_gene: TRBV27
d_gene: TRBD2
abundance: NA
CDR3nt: TGTGCCAGCAGGACTAGCGGGGCGGACCCAGGCTACGAGCAGTACTTC
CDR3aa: CASRTSGADPGYEQYF

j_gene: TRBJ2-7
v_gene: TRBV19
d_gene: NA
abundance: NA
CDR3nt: TGTGCCAGTAGTATTAGGGGGTTTTACGAGCAGTACTTC
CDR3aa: CASSIRGFYEQYF

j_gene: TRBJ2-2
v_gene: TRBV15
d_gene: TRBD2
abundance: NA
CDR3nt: TGTGCCACCAGCAGAGCAGGGGCGGGGGGGCAAGGTCTTCTTACCGGGGAGCTGTTTTTT
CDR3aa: CATSRAGAGGQGLLTGELFF

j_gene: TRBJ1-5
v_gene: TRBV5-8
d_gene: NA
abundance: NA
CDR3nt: TGTGCCAGCAGCAAAGGACAGCATAGCAATCAGCCCCAGCATTTT
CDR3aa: CASSKGQHSNQPQHF

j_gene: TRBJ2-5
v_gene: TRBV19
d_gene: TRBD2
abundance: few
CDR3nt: TGTGCCAGTAGTATGCGACTCCGCCTAGCGGATTTCCAAGAGACCCAGTACTTC
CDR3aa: CASSMRLRLADFQETQYF

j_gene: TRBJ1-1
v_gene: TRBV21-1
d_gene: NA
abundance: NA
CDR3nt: TGTGCCCGCCTGTCGGTGAACACTGAAGCTTTCTTT
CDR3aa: CARLSVNTEAFF

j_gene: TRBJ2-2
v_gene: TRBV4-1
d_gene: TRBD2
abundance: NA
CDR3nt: TGCGCCAGCAGCCAAGATCAAGGGACTAGCGGGATAGGGTACGGGGAGCTGTTTTTT
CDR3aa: CASSQDQGTSGIGYGELFF

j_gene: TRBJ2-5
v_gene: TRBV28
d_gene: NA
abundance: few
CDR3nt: TGTGCCAGCAGTTTAGAACCCCCGGGGGGCCCATTCGAGACCCAGTACTTC
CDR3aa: CASSLEPPGGPFETQYF

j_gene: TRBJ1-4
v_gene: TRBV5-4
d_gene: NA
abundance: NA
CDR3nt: TGTGCCAGCAGCTTGTCCCTCTCCACTAATGAAAAACTGTTTTTT
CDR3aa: CASSLSLSTNEKLFF

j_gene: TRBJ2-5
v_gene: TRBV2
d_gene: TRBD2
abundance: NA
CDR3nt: TGTGCCAGCAGTAGGACTAGCCGAGAGACCCAGTACTTC
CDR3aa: CASSRTSRETQYF

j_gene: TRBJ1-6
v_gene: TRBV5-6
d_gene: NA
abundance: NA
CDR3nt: TGTGCCAGCAGCTTGCAGGGAAATATTAATTCACCCCTCCACTTT
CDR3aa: CASSLQGNINSPLHF

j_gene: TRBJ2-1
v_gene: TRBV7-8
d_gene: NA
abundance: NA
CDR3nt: TGTGCCAGCAGGGATGGGCTGCTAAAAAATGAGCAGTTCTTC
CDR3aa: CASRDGLLKNEQFF

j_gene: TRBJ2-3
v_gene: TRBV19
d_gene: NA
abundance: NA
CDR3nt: TGTGCCACCGGGGCAGGGGAAACAGATACGCAGTATTTT
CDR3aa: CATGAGETDTQYF

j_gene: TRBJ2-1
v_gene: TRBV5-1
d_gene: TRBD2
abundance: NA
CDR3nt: TGCGCCAGCAGCTTGACCGGCGGGAGCTCCAATGAGCAGTTCTTC
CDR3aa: CASSLTGGSSNEQFF

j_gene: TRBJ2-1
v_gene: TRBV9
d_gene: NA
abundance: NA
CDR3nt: TGTGCCAGCAGGCCGGATCACTACGATGAGCAGTTCTTC
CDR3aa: CASRPDHYDEQFF

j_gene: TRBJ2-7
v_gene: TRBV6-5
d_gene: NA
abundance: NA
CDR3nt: TGTGCCAGCACGAGGGACAACTACGAGCAGTACTTC
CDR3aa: CASTRDNYEQYF

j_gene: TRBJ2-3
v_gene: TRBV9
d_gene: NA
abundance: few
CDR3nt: TGTGCCAGCAGCGTAGCTGCAGATACGCAGTATTTT
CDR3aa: CASSVAADTQYF

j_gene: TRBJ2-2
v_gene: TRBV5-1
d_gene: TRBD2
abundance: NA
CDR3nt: TGCGCCAGCAGCGGCGTGTCGCTAGCGGGGAACACCGGGGAGCTGTTTTTT
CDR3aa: CASSGVSLAGNTGELFF

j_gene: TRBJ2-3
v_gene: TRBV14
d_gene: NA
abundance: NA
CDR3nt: TGTGCCAGCAGCGCGCTAGCGTCACGGGGTTACACAGATACGCAGTATTTT
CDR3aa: CASSALASRGYTDTQYF

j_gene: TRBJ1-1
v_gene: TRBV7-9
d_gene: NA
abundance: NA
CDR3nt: TGTGCCAGCAGCTTAGAATCCGGGGGGCCCACTGAAGCTTTCTTT
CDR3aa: CASSLESGGPTEAFF

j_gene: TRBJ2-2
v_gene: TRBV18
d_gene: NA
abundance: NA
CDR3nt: TGTGCCAGCTCACCGTTAACAGGGACGAACACCGGGGAGCTGTTTTTT
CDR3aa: CASSPLTGTNTGELFF

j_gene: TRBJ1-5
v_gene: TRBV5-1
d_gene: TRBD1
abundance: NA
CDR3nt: TGCGCCAGCAGCTTGGGGACAGGGGGTGCTCAGCCCCAGCATTTT
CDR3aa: CASSLGTGGAQPQHF

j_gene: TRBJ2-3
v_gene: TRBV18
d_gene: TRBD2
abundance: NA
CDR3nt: TGTGCCAGCTCACCTTATCCCGGGACTAAGGGCATAGCTACGCAGTATTTT
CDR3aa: CASSPYPGTKGIATQYF

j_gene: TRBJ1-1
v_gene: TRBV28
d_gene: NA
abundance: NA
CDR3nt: TGTGCCAGCGGCCCCCAGGGTAGAGGCACTGAAGCTTTCTTT
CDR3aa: CASGPQGRGTEAFF

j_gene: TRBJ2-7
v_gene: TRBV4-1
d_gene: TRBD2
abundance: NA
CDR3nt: TGCGCCAGCAGCCAAGTAGGACTAGCTTACTACGAGCAGTACTTC
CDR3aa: CASSQVGLAYYEQYF

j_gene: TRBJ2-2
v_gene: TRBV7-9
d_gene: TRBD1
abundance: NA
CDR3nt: TGTGCCAGCAGCTTAGGACGATACCGGGACAGGGTTCCCGGGGAGCTGTTTTTT
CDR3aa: CASSLGRYRDRVPGELFF